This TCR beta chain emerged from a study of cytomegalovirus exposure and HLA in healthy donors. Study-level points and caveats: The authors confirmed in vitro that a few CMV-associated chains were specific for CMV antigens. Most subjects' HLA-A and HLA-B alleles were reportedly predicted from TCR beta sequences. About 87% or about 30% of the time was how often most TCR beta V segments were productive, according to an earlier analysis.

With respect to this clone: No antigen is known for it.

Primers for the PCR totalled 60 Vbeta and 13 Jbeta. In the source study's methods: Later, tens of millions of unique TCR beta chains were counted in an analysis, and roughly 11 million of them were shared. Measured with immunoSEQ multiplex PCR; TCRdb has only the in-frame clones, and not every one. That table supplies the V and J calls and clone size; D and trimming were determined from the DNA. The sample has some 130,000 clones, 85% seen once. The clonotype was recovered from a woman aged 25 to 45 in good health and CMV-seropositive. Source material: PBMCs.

This CDR3 is CASSIARGRVNSGANVLTF. CDR3 DNA: TGTGCCAGTAGTATAGCACGAGGCAGGGTTAACTCTGGGGCCAACGTCCTGACTTTC. This chain joins TRBV19 and TRBJ2-6, with a tentative D call TRBD1 (5 bases). The V end was cut by 1 base, the J end by 0 bases, with 16 bases between. The CDR3 spans 19 residues. Germline CDR1 is LNHDA and CDR2 is SQIVND (reference sequence).